One T cell receptor beta chain is described in this entry. The target antigen is unknown. TCRdb re-derived calls from the reads in MiXCR, one entry per CDR3 protein. The data show about 740,000 distinct CDR3 sequences, with approximately 40% seen just once and about 2.8% held by the top ten. This sample is part of a study of T cell repertoires in cytomegalovirus infection. The CDR3 consists of 13 residues. Germline CDR1 reads LNHDA; CDR2 reads SQIVND (reference sequence). Trimming shortened V by 3 bases and J by 2 bases, and 7 bases separated the two germline ends. The study, taken as a whole, reports: Predominance within the ex vivo response was attributable to HLA-C-restricted CMV-specific TCR beta clonotypes. Cumulative public TCR beta family frequency identified CMV carriers with the relevant HLA.

The V and J genes are TRBV19 and TRBJ1-2; D is unclear. The sequencing sample was made of PBMCs. This TCR came from a human donor in good health (CMV status not recorded). Some clones in this sample may be carry-over from other donors' samples. DNA of the CDR3: TGTGCCAGTAGTATCCTCTCCAACTATGGCTACACCTTC. Protein product: CASSILSNYGYTF.